This T cell receptor (beta chain) comes out of a study of blood T cell repertoires in COVID-19. As for the study in general: T cells, B-cell-depleted T cells, or PBMCs supplied cDNA or gDNA.

TCRdb's copy holds only in-frame clones and misses some; the assay was immunoSEQ multiplex PCR. Here the sample spans around 220,000 clones, around 87% being singletons. Ages ranged from roughly 18 to 100 years, with residence in under 25 US areas. The sequence came from a man younger than 40 who had been exposed to COVID-19. The sample taken for sequencing was PBMCs or T cells enriched from blood (not recorded which).

CDR3 residues: CASSEGQGDSGYTF. CDR3 bases: TGTGCCAGCAGTGAAGGACAGGGAGACTCTGGCTACACCTTC. V is TRBV6-1 and J is TRBJ1-2; 7 bases match TRBD1. Germline CDR1 reads MNHNS; CDR2 reads SASEGT. This CDR3 is built from 14 residues. V shed 1 base and J 7 bases; nucleotides not matched to a gene: 6.